The rows below give T cell receptor beta chains drawn from one sample of a study of blood T cells in healthy people across ages. TCRdb re-called the 5' RACE reads with MiXCR, one entry per CDR3 protein. Of more than 550,000 distinct CDR3 sequences detected, over 20% appear once; the ten largest clones hold about 22%. The sequenced sample was blood. These receptors came from a man aged 70 or older in good health. CDR3s include the opening cysteine and the closing phenylalanine or tryptophan. A D gene is named only where the DNA matches it firmly. Size tells how often a clone was seen (once, few, many) or the class of an expanded clone, and some rows leave it out.

clone_size j_call d_call v_call cdr3_nt cdr3_aa
- TRBJ2-3 TRBD1 TRBV5-1 TGCGCCAGCAGAGAAGGGACAGGGCTCACAGATACGCAGTATTTT CASREGTGLTDTQYF
many TRBJ2-3 - TRBV29-1 TGCAGCGTTGGATCCACAGGGACAGATACGCAGTATTTT CSVGSTGTDTQYF
few TRBJ1-2 - TRBV5-6 TGTGCCAGCAGCTTGGAACAGGGAAACTGTGGCTACACCTTC CASSLEQGNCGYTF
many TRBJ2-3 - TRBV7-2 TGTGCCAGCAGCTCCACAGATACGCAGTATTTT CASSSTDTQYF
once TRBJ2-1 TRBD2 TRBV7-2 TGTGCCAGCAGCTTTCGTAAGCGGGAGGGCAATGAGCAGTTCTTC CASSFRKREGNEQFF
many TRBJ1-5 - TRBV14 TGTGCCAGCAGCCAAGGTCGCGGACATCAGCCCCAGCATTTT CASSQGRGHQPQHF
many TRBJ2-1 TRBD2 TRBV7-2 TGTGCCAGCAGCTTAAATTTAGCGGGGGGATACAATGAGCAGTTCTTC CASSLNLAGGYNEQFF
- TRBJ1-1 - TRBV12-3/TRBV12-4 TGTGCCAGCAGGGAACCGGGGGGCCGGAACACTGAAGCTTTCTTT CASREPGGRNTEAFF
few TRBJ2-3 - TRBV21-1 TGTGCCAGCAGCACCCTAGCGGGGGGACCCACAGATACGCAGTATTTT CASSTLAGGPTDTQYF
few TRBJ1-1 - TRBV5-1 TGCGCCAGCAGCATGGCAGGCAGGAACACTGAAGCTTTCTTT CASSMAGRNTEAFF
- TRBJ2-3 TRBD2 TRBV4-1 TGCGCCAGCAGCCAGAGCCCCGGAGCGGGGGATAGCACAGATACGCAGTATTTT CASSQSPGAGDSTDTQYF
- TRBJ2-4 TRBD2 TRBV20-1 TGCAGTGCTTCGACTAGCGGGAGTCGTAGCATTCAGTACTTC CSASTSGSRSIQYF
- TRBJ2-1 - TRBV21-1 TGTGCCAGCAGCGGGCCGACTATCTCCAGGTCAGCCGCCTACAATGAGCAGTTCTTC CASSGPTISRSAAYNEQFF
many TRBJ1-6 - TRBV5-6 TGTGCCAGCAGAAGAGGGGCCCAGGGAGGTGATTCACCCCTCCACTTT CASRRGAQGGDSPLHF
- TRBJ2-3 TRBD2 TRBV7-2 TGTGCCAGCAGCTTATTAGCGGGAGGGCCGGAAGGCGCAGATACGCAGTATTTT CASSLLAGGPEGADTQYF
few TRBJ2-1 - TRBV7-8 TGTGCCAGCAGCGCACGCGGATTCAATGAGCAGTTCTTC CASSARGFNEQFF
few TRBJ2-2 - TRBV3-1 TGTGCCAGCAGCCGATTGCGGACATCGGACACCGGGGAGCTGTTTTTT CASSRLRTSDTGELFF
- TRBJ2-1 TRBD2 TRBV7-2 TGTGCCAGCAGCCAGGGACTAGCGGGAGGTGAGCAGTTCTTC CASSQGLAGGEQFF
- TRBJ1-2 - TRBV20-1 TGCAGTGCTAGAGTCAGTGGGGGCGCATCTGACGGCTACACCTTC CSARVSGGASDGYTF
- TRBJ2-5 - TRBV7-7 TGTGCCAGCAGCTTAATAGGGGTTAGACAAGAGACCCAGTACTTC CASSLIGVRQETQYF
few TRBJ1-2 - TRBV20-1 TGCAGTGCCAAACAGGGCTTAGGCGGTGGCTACACCTTC CSAKQGLGGGYTF
few TRBJ2-5 - TRBV20-1 TGCAGTGCTAGAGTTAGGCTAAAGGAGACCCAGTACTTC CSARVRLKETQYF
- TRBJ2-2 TRBD1 TRBV5-1 TGCGCCAGCAGCTCCGGGACAGGGCTTGGCGGGGAGCTGTTTTTT CASSSGTGLGGELFF
few TRBJ2-1 - TRBV29-1 TGCAGCGTTCGGATTGGGGGTCTCAATGAGCAGTTCTTC CSVRIGGLNEQFF
- TRBJ1-2 - TRBV4-1 TGCGCCAGCAGCCAAGATGGGCTGGTGCCAGGCAAGGACACCTTC CASSQDGLVPGKDTF
many TRBJ1-4 - TRBV28 TGTGCCAGCAGTTTAGGGAGGGGCTCCGAAAAACTGTTTTTT CASSLGRGSEKLFF
- TRBJ2-3 - TRBV7-9 TGTGCCAGCAGAAAAGGAGCTAGCACAGATACGCAGTATTTT CASRKGASTDTQYF
- TRBJ2-2 TRBD2 TRBV20-1 TGCAGTGCTAGAGAGGGAGCGGGAAACACCGGGGAGCTGTTTTTT CSAREGAGNTGELFF
once TRBJ2-5 - TRBV29-1 TGCAGCGTTGTTCTCTTAGGAGGAGAGACCCAGTACTTC CSVVLLGGETQYF
- TRBJ2-1 TRBD2 TRBV10-1 TGCGCCAGCAGTGACGGGGGGACCTACAATGAGCAGTTCTTC CASSDGGTYNEQFF
many TRBJ2-5 - TRBV20-1 TGCAGTGCTTCAACCCAAGAGACCCAGTACTTC CSASTQETQYF
- TRBJ2-7 - TRBV10-3 TGTGCCATCAGTGAAGGCCCAGGGCCCTACGAGCAGTACTTC CAISEGPGPYEQYF
few TRBJ2-1 - TRBV24-1 TGTGCCACCAGTGACTTTATGGGACCGAGCTACAATGAGCAGTTCTTC CATSDFMGPSYNEQFF
- TRBJ2-1 - TRBV5-1 TGCGCCGGCAGCTCACAAGAGACGTCCTACAATGAGCAGTTGTTC CAGSSQETSYNEQLF
few TRBJ2-1 - TRBV18 TGTGCCAGCGAGGGCGTGGCTGTAGGCGGTGAGCAGTTCTTC CASEGVAVGGEQFF
few TRBJ1-4 TRBD1 TRBV3-1 TGTGCCAGCAGCCGAAGAAGACAGGGGGCGCAAGAAAAACTGTTTTTT CASSRRRQGAQEKLFF
- TRBJ2-3 - TRBV14 TGTGCCAGCAGCCAAGAAATGCCGGCTAATAGCACAGATACGCAGTATTTT CASSQEMPANSTDTQYF
- TRBJ2-3 - TRBV11-2 TGTGCCAGCAGCTCACACCGGACTGGCGGGATCACAGATACGCAGTATTTT CASSSHRTGGITDTQYF
- TRBJ2-1 TRBD2 TRBV4-2 TGTGCCAGCAACCCCGGACGCGGGGGTTACAATGAGCAGTTCTTC CASNPGRGGYNEQFF
few TRBJ2-5 TRBD1 TRBV20-1 TGCAGTGCTAGCCAGGGGGCAGATCGAGAGACCCAGTACTTC CSASQGADRETQYF
many TRBJ2-5 - TRBV7-9 TGTGCCAGCAGCGCAACCGGGACACTAGGTGCCCAGTACTTC CASSATGTLGAQYF
- TRBJ1-1 TRBD1 TRBV7-9 TGTGCCAGCAGGCAGACAGGGGTCGATCCGAACACTGAAGCTTTCTTT CASRQTGVDPNTEAFF
- TRBJ2-5 - TRBV5-6 TGTGCCAGCAGCCGTGGGTACGGCGAAGAGACCCAGTACTTC CASSRGYGEETQYF
few TRBJ1-2 - TRBV12-3/TRBV12-4 TGTGCCAGCAGTTCCAGGGGTGGTGCCTACGGCTACACCTTC CASSSRGGAYGYTF
few TRBJ1-2 - TRBV6-6 TGTGCCAGCAGGACGGCTTACTATGGCTACACCTTC CASRTAYYGYTF
- TRBJ2-7 - TRBV2 TGTGCCAGCAGGGGTCGGACTCCCTACGAGCAGTACTTC CASRGRTPYEQYF
- TRBJ2-4 - TRBV5-5 TGTGCCAGCAGCTTGGAGGACAGGACTATCTTAGCCAAAAACATTCAGTACTTC CASSLEDRTILAKNIQYF
few TRBJ2-2 - TRBV4-3 TGCGCCAGCGGAAGCCAAGGTTCCAGCACCGGGGAGCTGTTTTTT CASGSQGSSTGELFF
- TRBJ1-1 - TRBV28 TGTGCCAGCAGTTTAATCCCAATGAACACTGAAGCTTTCTTT CASSLIPMNTEAFF
many TRBJ2-3 TRBD2 TRBV10-3 TGTGCCATCAGTGATTTCGGGGGGGCGGCAGATACGCAGTATTTT CAISDFGGAADTQYF
many TRBJ2-4 - TRBV28 TGTGCCAGCAGTCAACAGGGAACCAAAAACATTCAGTACTTC CASSQQGTKNIQYF
few TRBJ2-1 - TRBV6-5 TGTGCCAGCACCGCTAGTTGGGGGGCAAATGAGCAGTTCTTC CASTASWGANEQFF
- TRBJ1-5 - TRBV28 TGTGCCAGCAGTCTACAGGCCGCGGGCAATCAGCCCCAGCATTTT CASSLQAAGNQPQHF
- TRBJ1-2 TRBD1 TRBV18 TGTGCCAGCTCACCTACACTGAAACGACAGGGAGGGTATGGCTACACCTTC CASSPTLKRQGGYGYTF
few TRBJ2-1 TRBD2 TRBV27 TGTGCCAGCAGTTTTAGCGGGAGTCTAGCTGAGCAGTTCTTC CASSFSGSLAEQFF
few TRBJ1-1 - TRBV7-2 TGTGCCAGCAGCTTATTAGATCTGACTGAAGCTTTCTTT CASSLLDLTEAFF
few TRBJ2-5 TRBD2 TRBV25-1 TGTGCCAGCAGTGAGGGACTAAATGGGCTGGGGACCCAGTACTTC CASSEGLNGLGTQYF